Detailed here is one T cell receptor beta chain. Its recognized antigen is unknown. One base away there is no much larger clone; base qualities are not given. Libraries were prepared through the immunoSEQ multiplex PCR assay. The multiplex PCR relied on a mix of 60 forward primers for TCR Vbeta segments and 13 reverse primers for TCR Jbeta segments. The CDR3 region of rearranged TCR beta genes was amplified from genomic DNA with a multiplex PCR assay. The Illumina HiSeq System was used to sequence the amplified TCR beta libraries as 87-base-pair reads. The published analysis was carried out like this. A later analysis tallied roughly 78 million unique TCR beta chains across the 550 to 850 repertoires, and about 12 million of those chains were shared by two or more donors. To remove PCR and sequencing errors, raw reads were error-corrected and collapsed into unique sequences using a nearest-neighbor algorithm that merged closely related sequences. Alignment of CDR3 sequences to IMGT reference sequences was used to assign V, D and J gene segments. For a sequence to be retained, a match of at least six nucleotides was required to both a V gene segment and a J gene segment. Rearrangements were classified as productive when the CDR3 lacked stop codons and remained in frame with V and J, and all other rearrangements were classified as non-productive. CDR3 was defined by IMGT convention, running from the second conserved V-encoded cysteine to the conserved J-encoded phenylalanine. Sequences without an unambiguous match to a single V gene segment were excluded from the earlier analysis of a few hundred of the donors. An earlier analysis of 587 of the donors classified V segments as functional when productive rearrangements were above 56.7% and as segregating when the standard deviation between donors was above 5%. A statistical classification framework was developed to diagnose cytomegalovirus status using the catalog of TCR beta chain sequences. In a later analysis, TCR nucleotide sequences were compared against IMGT/GENE-DB human TR gene sequences so that V and J genes could be assigned. A later analysis assigned CDR3 sequences and most-parsimonious VDJ recombination scenarios with the TCRdist pipeline. A later analysis defined each TCR beta chain by its CDR3 amino acid sequence plus V-gene family, and excluded reads lacking a unique V-gene family. To address suspected cross-contamination and a sequencing artifact, a later analysis removed several hundred highly shared, low-generation-probability nucleotide sequences. In a later analysis, a clonal expansion index for each public chain was calculated from normalized within-repertoire ranks of inferred template counts. In a later analysis, generation probabilities were computed using a VDJ recombination model fitted to out-of-frame rearrangements, and the results were checked against IGoR. In a later analysis, hypergeometric tests were used to score TCR-TCR, TCR-HLA and TCR-CMV co-occurrence, with a repertoire-size bias correction applied to TCR pairs. A later analysis estimated false discovery rates by permuting HLA or CMV assignments 20 times. A later analysis grouped co-occurring TCRs with DBSCAN, adding TCRdist sequence similarity when clustering within HLA-allele-positive subsets. Repertoires with fewer than 30,000 or more than 120,000 public chains were left out of co-occurrence clustering, as were several repertoires with anomalous nucleotide sharing. TCRdb limited this immuneACCESS table to in-frame rearrangements with V and J called. A share of clones is missing; checked studies link under half to unresolved V genes, and the rest is unexplained. D and trimming were read from the DNA, whereas the V and J calls and clone size are those reported in that table. This sample lists 95,000 to 120,000 clones; around 77% were detected once. Of the sample, roughly 5% falls within the top ten clones.

CDR1 and CDR2, looked up from the germline V gene, are SGHAT and FQNNGV. Trimming accounts for 6 bases at V and 11 bases at J, while the number of junction bases matched to no gene is 12. Counted from cysteine to phenylalanine, this CDR3 has 13 amino acids. The entry retains the CDR3 DNA only, 39 bases that are in frame from base 1. The cohort was made up of 500 to 850 healthy bone marrow donors. At the time of sampling, every cohort member was nominally healthy, though immune exposures that went unrecorded were likely present. The donor was CMV seropositive and belonged to the group of about 290 seropositive cohort members. Each donor provided a peripheral blood sample, and peripheral blood mononuclear cells were used for TCR beta sequencing. The Qiagen DNeasy Blood Extraction Kit was used to extract genomic DNA from the blood cell samples. The source of the sample is a study of cytomegalovirus exposure and HLA in healthy donors (dated by TCRdb to 2017 to 2019). In terms of the full investigation: In an earlier analysis of 587 of the donors, 276 Gb of sequence data and approximately 100 million unique TCR beta sequences from 150 million to 200 million T cells were reported. An early release covering approximately 600 HLA-typed donors comprised roughly 300 gigabases of sequencing data and tens of millions of unique TCR sequences. Among the approximately 430 genotyped donors, approximately 81% belonged to the genetic ancestry cluster associated with self-reported Caucasian donors. The study was designed to test whether signatures of past pathogen exposure could be identified by cataloging public T cell receptors. Using immunosequencing, the study profiled T cell repertoires from about 610 subjects and related those repertoires to cytomegalovirus serostatus. A separate validation cohort of over 95 different subjects was used in addition to the 666-subject first cohort. The study combined high-throughput TCR immunosequencing, statistical association of individual TCRs with disease status, and machine learning to predict cytomegalovirus infection status. To study patterns of TCR occurrence, a later analysis re-analyzed previously published TCR beta repertoires from 666 donors and added high-resolution HLA genotyping. In the later analysis, no new phenotypic data were used to find candidate immune exposures; instead, reliance was placed on TCR beta sequences and their occurrence across donors. In an earlier analysis of roughly 600 of the donors, high-throughput TCR beta sequencing was used to judge whether each TCR beta V gene segment behaved as functional or pseudogenic. Donor age, sex, ethnicity and CMV serostatus were compiled together with the repertoire data. A later genetic analysis used genome-wide SNP genotypes for 398 of the 666 donors, treating that subset as a discovery cohort. All discovery cohort repertoires had been generated using a single sequencing platform. Class I and class II HLA loci were covered by the typing at four-digit resolution. The number of donors typed differed by locus, with about 629-640 for A, B, C, DRB1 and DQB1, about 500 for DQA1, approximately 580 for DPA1, and some 440 for DPB1. Because of strong linkage in the cohort, roughly five DR-DQ haplotypes were treated as single units for association and clustering. On average, roughly 250,000 unique TCR beta nucleotide sequences were sequenced per donor among 350 to 400 genotyped donors of the cohort, with roughly 18% of those sequences being non-productive. Broad study findings and their caveats: It was suggested by the authors that the approach could potentially be generalized to other disease states and immunological phenotypes. Several of the top co-occurrence clusters appeared to be linked to parvovirus B19, influenza, CMV and Epstein-Barr virus, according to a later analysis. For the cohort, immune exposure information was limited to CMV serostatus. A later genetic analysis associated a missense DCLRE1C variant with V-gene and J-gene trimming of TCR beta chains, and an independent cohort replicated the association. In a later analysis, most CMV-associated TCR beta chains were found to appear HLA-restricted, with HLA associations seemingly driven largely by CMV exposure. Presence/absence analyses assumed roughly uniform sequencing depth across donors, an assumption that may not hold. In a later analysis, HLA-associated TCR beta chains showed more clonal expansion and lower generation probabilities than non-associated chains that were equally common. Across donors, most TCR sequences were observed very rarely, whereas some public TCRs were present in many individuals. In vitro tests confirmed that a few of the cytomegalovirus-associated TCR beta chains recognize cytomegalovirus antigens. A further reported finding was that TCR beta sequences accurately predicted the HLA-A and HLA-B alleles for most subjects in the first cohort. Strong co-occurrence of HLA alleles, especially DR and DQ, made assigning TCR associations to individual alleles difficult. In a later analysis, TCR association rates were found to vary across HLA loci, with the most associated TCRs seen for DRB1 alleles and the fewest for HLA-C alleles. In an earlier analysis of about 600 of the donors, most TCR beta V segments appeared in productive rearrangements about 87% or about 30% of the time, broadly matching IMGT annotations. A later genetic analysis reported fewer N-insertions in productive TCRs among donors in an Asian-associated ancestry cluster than the roughly 650-donor mean. In the study, 150 to 200 TCR beta chains were listed as associated with cytomegalovirus. The 87-base-pair reads could not distinguish some IMGT-functional V segments, including TRBV6-2 and TRBV6-3, so those segments were excluded. Cytomegalovirus status was reported to be diagnosed by the classifier with high specificity and sensitivity in both the original and validation cohorts. In this cohort, only TCR beta chains were sequenced, and detectable features were limited by the absence of alpha or paired-chain data. Specific HLA alleles were associated with 16,951 TCR beta sequences at a false discovery rate of 0.05 in a later analysis. Linkage disequilibrium might explain the correlated functional status among segregating V segments, but an unknown experimental factor could not be excluded. Because some donors lacked HLA typing at each locus, the association tests relied only on the typed subset. A group of highly shared sequence variants was considered likely to be a technical artifact of the sequencing pipeline. Because counts were too low, under 20 rarely observed V segments, including chromosome 9 orphons, were left out of the earlier analysis of several hundred of the donors.

This clonotype originated in a woman under 40 in good health and CMV-seropositive. The sequenced sample consisted of PBMCs. The chain joins TRBV11-2 to TRBJ1-1, with 7 junctional bases fitting TRBD1. Here the CDR3 is given as CASSAGGWYGAFF. The nucleotides are TGTGCCAGCAGTGCAGGGGGGTGGTACGGGGCTTTCTTT.